The clone carrying this TCR beta chain was observed once. Its antigen remains unknown. The sample belongs to a study of cytomegalovirus exposure and HLA in healthy donors. Trimming shortened V by 5 bases and J by 5 bases, and 10 bases separated the two germline ends. Looked up from germline, CDR1 is MRHNA and CDR2 is SNTAGT. The CDR3 has 13 amino acids. General study results and limits: Accurate prediction of HLA-A and HLA-B alleles (for most subjects) was reportedly achieved from TCR beta sequences. In a later analysis, at a false discovery rate of 0.05, about 16,000 TCR beta sequences matched HLA alleles. Analyses of presence and absence presupposed an approximately uniform sequencing depth across donors.

The PCR made use of 60 Vbeta and 13 Jbeta primers. TCRdb's copy holds only in-frame clones and misses some; the assay was immunoSEQ multiplex PCR. The data show fewer than 200,000 clones, roughly 80% seen once. The rearrangement joins TRBV6-4 to TRBJ1-5; D perhaps matches TRBD1 (6 bases). The origin of this receptor is a male donor in good health and CMV-seronegative. The sample was PBMCs. The CDR3, as DNA: TGTGCCAGCAGTTTGGACAGCTATCAGCCCCAGCATTTT. This sequence encodes CASSLDSYQPQHF.